These 10 T cell receptor beta chains were sequenced from one sample in a study of OX40 agonist ivuxolimab in advanced cancers. This table comes from immunoSEQ multiplex PCR, and its TCRdb copy is limited to in-frame clones, with some not included. The sample has more than 20,000 clones, roughly 85% seen once. Material: CD4+ or CD8+ T cells sorted from blood, obtained in a trial of the OX40 agonist ivuxolimab. All receptors come from an adult with an advanced solid tumor such as melanoma, head and neck, liver or kidney cancer.

CDR3: CASSIGAAGDTEAFF. The CDR3 nucleotides are TGCGCCAGCAGTATTGGGGCCGCTGGGGACACTGAAGCTTTCTTT. This chain uses TRBV4-1 with TRBJ1-1; perhaps TRBD1 as D (5 bases). Trimming took off 6 bases at V and 3 bases at J, with 17 bases between the two ends. From germline, CDR1 is MGHRA and CDR2 YSYEKL. CDR3 length equals 15 residues.

The chain's CDR3 is CASSPGTSGGTDTQYF. CDR3 nucleotide sequence: TGTGCCAGCAGCCCTGGGACTAGCGGGGGCACAGATACGCAGTATTTT. This chain joins TRBV7-3 and TRBJ2-3; 13 nucleotides align to TRBD2. Germline CDR1 SGHTA, CDR2 FQGTGA. The CDR3 totals 16 residues. Losses at the gene ends were 5 bases for V and 1 base for J; bases not matched to a gene: 3.

This chain links TRBV6-6 with TRBJ1-4; D not certain. CDR1 is MNHNY and CDR2 is SVGAGI in the germline V gene (reference sequence). This CDR3 is 15 amino acids long. The V end lost 2 bases, the J end lost 5 bases, and 12 bases lay between the germline ends. The CDR3 DNA reads as TGTGCCAGCAGTTACCCCCGGACGGGGAATGAAAAACTGTTTTTT. It codes for CASSYPRTGNEKLFF.

This sequence joins TRBV5-1 and TRBJ2-5; 7 bases line up with TRBD2. Looked up from germline, CDR1 is SGHRS and CDR2 is YFSETQ. There are 14 residues in the CDR3. V gave up 4 bases and J gave up 4 bases; unmatched junction bases: 7. The CDR3 DNA sequence: TGCGCCAGCAGCGGGGACTATAGGGGAGAGACCCAGTACTTC. Protein: CASSGDYRGETQYF.

The rearrangement links TRBV19 to TRBJ1-5; 9 nucleotides align to TRBD1. CDR1 is LNHDA, CDR2 SQIVND, per germline (reference sequence). Losses at the gene ends were 3 bases for V and 1 base for J; bases not matched to a gene: 7. This CDR3 is 17 amino acids long. The CDR3 is CASSMGDRVRSNQPQHF. The CDR3 nucleotides read TGTGCCAGTAGTATGGGGGACAGGGTGCGAAGCAATCAGCCCCAGCATTTT.

This rearrangement joins TRBV6-6 to TRBJ1-2, with a possible D match to TRBD1 (6 bases). V lost 9 bases to trimming and J lost 7 bases, with 9 bases between them. There are 10 residues in the CDR3. Germline lookup yields CDR1 MNHNY and CDR2 SVGAGI (reference sequence). In nucleotides, the CDR3 is TGTGCCAGTTGGGACATTGGCTACACCTTC. This sequence encodes CASWDIGYTF.

This clone was seen a single time. The chain carries TRBV19 and TRBJ2-7; a weak D match, TRBD1 (6 bases). Germline V gene sequence: CDR1 LNHDA, CDR2 SQIVND (reference sequence). Trimming removed 1 base from V and 4 bases from J, with 11 bases in between. There are 14 residues in the CDR3. CDR3 DNA sequence: TGTGCCAGTAGTATAGCGCAGGGGAGATACGAGCAGTACTTC. Translated, it gives CASSIAQGRYEQYF.

For the CDR3, the DNA is TGTGCCAGCAGACAGGGGCGACAAGAGACCCAGTACTTC. Amino acid sequence: CASRQGRQETQYF. The gene calls are TRBV5-6 and TRBJ2-5; 7 positions agree with TRBD1. J lost 2 bases, V lost 5 bases, and 3 bases had no gene match. Germline V gene data show CDR1 as SGHDT and CDR2 as YYEEEE. The CDR3 spans 13 residues.

The chain has TRBV7-2 and TRBJ2-3; 14 positions match TRBD2. Germline-derived CDR1 and CDR2 are SGHTA and FQGNSA. The J segment lost 6 bases and the V segment lost 3 bases, leaving 5 bases of the junction unmatched. CDR3 length: 16 residues. This chain's CDR3 is CASSFRLAGGRDTQYF. The CDR3 DNA is TGTGCCAGCAGCTTCAGACTAGCGGGGGGGCGGGATACGCAGTATTTT.

The CDR3, as DNA: TGTGCCAGCAGTTACAGACAAGGGTTAGGCCCTGAAGCTTTCTTT. This encodes CASSYRQGLGPEAFF. The V call is TRBV6-5, the J call TRBJ1-1; D unclear. Germline V CDR1 and CDR2: MNHEY, SVGAGI. Trimming removed 2 bases from V and 6 bases from J, with 16 bases in between. This CDR3 has 15 residues.